The entry below gives a single TCR beta chain sequence along with its context. The CDR3 has 16 residues. The V end lost 0 bases, the J end lost 5 bases, and 18 bases lay between the germline ends. Clones were read by immunoSEQ multiplex PCR, and TCRdb kept only the in-frame ones, dropping some. Of more than 300,000 clones in the sample, under 95% were seen once. The data were taken from a study of blood T cell repertoires in COVID-19. Living in about two dozen US areas, the participants were between roughly 18 and 89 years of age. Which cohort a participant joined came from the clinical history participants gave.

This clonotype originated in a woman in her thirties who had recovered from COVID-19. This chain uses TRBV5-3 with TRBJ2-7; D possibly corresponds to TRBD2 (5 bases). TRBV5-3 is flagged as an ORF with uncertain function. Sample: PBMCs or T cells enriched from blood (not recorded which). The CDR3 DNA follows: TGTGCCAGAAGCTTGGGGTCCCTGAGGGTTTGGGACGAGCAGTACTTC. Translating it yields CARSLGSLRVWDEQYF.